A selection of T cell receptor beta chains follows, all from one sample in a study of Graves' ophthalmopathy and Graves' hyperthyroidism. TCRdb passed the multiplex PCR reads through MiXCR, listing each CDR3 protein once. The repertoire includes over a million distinct CDR3 sequences, about two fifths of them detected once, and approximately 12% sits in the top ten. The sequenced sample consisted of peripheral blood or thyroid tissue (not recorded which). The receptor source for this set is an adult man with Graves' hyperthyroidism. CDR3s include the opening cysteine and the closing phenylalanine or tryptophan. The order of the fields is V gene, clone size, D gene, J gene, CDR3 protein, CDR3 DNA. D genes are given only for firm matches. A clone size is listed for some rows: how often the clone was seen (once, few, many), or a class if it is expanded.

TRBV25-1,many,.,TRBJ2-5,CASSEIRQQETQYF,TGTGCCAGCAGTGAGATACGGCAGCAAGAGACCCAGTACTTC
TRBV7-8,many,.,TRBJ1-2,CASSLGWAGDYGYTF,TGTGCCAGCAGCTTAGGATGGGCAGGGGACTATGGCTACACCTTC
TRBV9,.,TRBD1,TRBJ2-5,CASSVRQGGSETQYF,TGTGCCAGCAGCGTTCGACAGGGGGGGAGTGAGACCCAGTACTTC
TRBV20-1,.,TRBD2,TRBJ2-2,CSAGTSGELFF,TGCAGTGCTGGGACTAGCGGGGAGCTGTTTTTT
TRBV12-3/TRBV12-4,few,.,TRBJ2-7,CASSEDSPSSYEQYF,TGTGCCAGCAGCGAGGACAGCCCCAGCTCCTACGAGCAGTACTTC
TRBV7-8,many,.,TRBJ1-5,CASRRGVIGNQPQHF,TGTGCCAGCAGAAGAGGGGTGATAGGGAATCAGCCCCAGCATTTT
TRBV12-3/TRBV12-4,many,.,TRBJ1-1,CASSLEWRMNTEAFF,TGTGCCAGCAGTTTAGAATGGCGGATGAACACTGAAGCTTTCTTT
TRBV29-1,many,.,TRBJ2-7,CSALRPGHSYEQYF,TGCAGCGCCTTAAGACCGGGACATTCCTACGAGCAGTACTTC
TRBV20-1,.,.,TRBJ1-5,CSAIQASSNQPQHF,TGCAGTGCTATACAGGCAAGTAGCAATCAGCCCCAGCATTTT
TRBV20-1,few,TRBD1,TRBJ1-6,CSANRGLKNSPLHF,TGCAGTGCCAACAGGGGACTGAAGAATTCACCCCTCCACTTT
TRBV6-4,few,.,TRBJ1-2,CASSSRGHGYTF,TGTGCCAGCAGTTCCCGGGGGCATGGCTACACCTTC
TRBV11-2,few,.,TRBJ2-6,CASSFQPGSGANVLTF,TGTGCCAGCAGCTTCCAACCGGGAAGTGGGGCCAACGTCCTGACTTTC
TRBV7-2,few,.,TRBJ1-2,CASSSRRGSREGYTF,TGTGCCAGCAGCTCAAGACGTGGGTCCCGAGAGGGCTACACCTTC
TRBV25-1,.,.,TRBJ1-2,CASIPGVVDGYTF,TGTGCCAGCATCCCAGGGGTTGTAGACGGCTACACCTTC
TRBV5-1,many,.,TRBJ1-1,CASKALGMNTEAFF,TGCGCCAGCAAGGCGTTAGGGATGAACACTGAAGCTTTCTTT
TRBV9,few,TRBD2,TRBJ2-2,CASSAGLAGGRTGELFF,TGTGCCAGCAGCGCGGGACTAGCGGGGGGGCGGACCGGGGAGCTGTTTTTT
TRBV10-3,many,.,TRBJ1-2,CAISGTSYGYTF,TGTGCCATCAGTGGCACAAGCTATGGCTACACCTTC
TRBV7-6,.,.,TRBJ2-7,CASGRDHNVYEQYF,TGTGCCAGCGGCCGGGACCATAACGTTTACGAGCAGTACTTC
TRBV7-2,many,.,TRBJ2-5,CASSLLGPGGGSETQYF,TGTGCCAGCAGCTTACTTGGTCCAGGGGGAGGGTCAGAGACCCAGTACTTC
TRBV7-9,once,.,TRBJ2-5,CATSLATPTAKTQYF,TGTGCCACCAGCTTAGCCACCCCGACGGCGAAGACCCAGTACTTC
TRBV12-3/TRBV12-4,many,.,TRBJ2-7,CASSASESYEQYF,TGTGCCAGCAGTGCCTCGGAGTCCTACGAGCAGTACTTC
TRBV10-2,.,.,TRBJ1-6,CASNSGDSPLHF,TGCGCCAGCAATTCAGGGGATTCACCCCTCCACTTT
TRBV6-5,once,.,TRBJ1-5,CASRDRTGQPQHF,TGTGCCAGCAGAGACAGAACGGGTCAGCCCCAGCATTTT
TRBV2,.,TRBD1,TRBJ1-6,CARGGSGTVNSPLHF,TGTGCCAGGGGGGGAAGCGGGACAGTAAATTCACCCCTCCACTTT
TRBV25-1,.,.,TRBJ2-7,CASVETAGYEQYF,TGTGCCAGCGTTGAGACCGCGGGCTACGAGCAGTACTTC
TRBV15,many,.,TRBJ2-6,CATSRPGTQFRVLTF,TGTGCCACCAGCAGACCCGGGACTCAGTTTAGGGTCCTGACTTTC
TRBV25-1,.,.,TRBJ1-6,CASSHLLGGSPLHF,TGTGCCAGCAGTCATCTTCTAGGGGGTTCACCCCTCCACTTT
TRBV10-3,.,.,TRBJ1-1,CAISVSNTEAFF,TGTGCCATCAGTGTATCTAACACTGAAGCTTTCTTT
TRBV19,.,.,TRBJ2-7,CATHDLGSYEQYF,TGTGCCACCCACGACTTGGGCTCCTACGAGCAGTACTTC
TRBV7-8,many,.,TRBJ2-2,CASRVTGEGTGELFF,TGTGCCAGCAGAGTGACAGGGGAGGGAACCGGGGAGCTGTTTTTT
TRBV5-1,.,.,TRBJ1-3,CASSLAGTTGPGNTIYF,TGCGCCAGCAGCTTGGCCGGGACAACAGGTCCTGGAAACACCATATATTTT
TRBV5-1,.,.,TRBJ2-3,CASRDSRTDTQYF,TGCGCCAGCAGGGACAGTCGCACAGATACGCAGTATTTT
TRBV13,.,.,TRBJ2-5,CASSLAWTDSEETQYF,TGTGCCAGCAGCTTAGCTTGGACAGACTCGGAAGAGACCCAGTACTTC
TRBV6-5,many,.,TRBJ2-5,CASSYSGSRETQYF,TGTGCCAGCAGTTACTCGGGTAGCCGGGAGACCCAGTACTTC
TRBV29-1,many,.,TRBJ2-2,CSAVGNTGELFF,TGCAGCGCCGTGGGGAACACCGGGGAGCTGTTTTTT
TRBV7-8,few,TRBD1,TRBJ1-6,CASSLQGGRGSPLHF,TGTGCCAGCAGCTTACAAGGGGGCCGCGGTTCACCCCTCCACTTT